The clone carrying this T cell receptor (beta chain) was picked up many times. Germline V gives CDR1 SQVTM, CDR2 ANQGSEA. The CDR3 length is 13 residues. The V and J ends lost 3 bases and 2 bases respectively, with 10 bases between them. This sample was included in a study of T cells in Graves' hyperthyroidism and ophthalmopathy. Authors of the study amplified TCR beta CDR3 regions from RNA transcripts. With the HTBI primer set, the TCR CDR3 went through a first round of RT-PCR. TCRdb itself ran the multiplex PCR reads through MiXCR, one entry per CDR3 protein. The sample carries approximately 590,000 distinct CDR3 sequences, about 43% recorded once.

The source of this sequence is a woman aged 18-30 years with Graves' hyperthyroidism. The sequenced material came from peripheral blood or thyroid tissue (not recorded which). The chain has TRBV29-1 and TRBJ1-2, with D perhaps matching TRBD1 (5 bases). In nucleotides, the CDR3 is TGCAGCGTTGATTCCAGGGAGAACTATGGCTACACCTTC. Encoded protein: CSVDSRENYGYTF. The whole variable domain, filled in from reference TRBV29-1 and TRBJ1-2, reads SAVISQKPSRDICQRGTSLTIQCQVDSQVTMMFWYRQQPGQSLTLIATANQGSEATYESGFVIDKFPISRPNLTFSTLTVSNMSPEDSSIYLCSVDSRENYGYTFGSGTRLTVV.